Detailed here is one T cell receptor (beta chain). Its target is unknown. The data were obtained in a study of OX40 agonist ivuxolimab in advanced cancers. Looking at the study overall: The dose-escalation cohort was roughly 84% male, with a mean age of approximately 62 years, ranging about 23 to 90.

The germline gives CDR1 MNHEY, CDR2 SMNVEV (reference sequence). The ends were cut back, 1 base at V and 7 bases at J, with 14 bases in the middle. This CDR3 is 15 amino acids long. Some clones are missing from TCRdb's copy, which holds only in-frame ones; the method was immunoSEQ multiplex PCR. Here the sample spans roughly 47,000 clones, roughly 90% being singletons. Study-wide findings and caveats: At doses 0.1 to 3.0 mg/kg, CD4+ and CD8+ clones expanded.

The material was CD4+ or CD8+ T cells sorted from blood, obtained in a trial of the OX40 agonist ivuxolimab. The V gene is TRBV27, the J gene TRBJ1-5; D is uncertain. The receptor was isolated from an adult with an advanced solid tumor such as melanoma, head and neck, liver or kidney cancer. This chain's CDR3 is CASSLYWGGGQPQHF. In DNA, the CDR3 is TGTGCCAGCAGTTTATATTGGGGAGGAGGGCAGCCCCAGCATTTT.